The entry below gives a single T cell receptor beta chain sequence along with its context. The target of this receptor is not known. No clone much larger than this one lies a single base away; base qualities are absent. Genomic DNA was isolated from the sorted cells so that the TCRbeta CDR3 region could be sequenced. The immunoSEQ Assay was used to sequence the TCRbeta CDR3 regions. TCRdb carries this immuneACCESS record with in-frame sequences only. Its versions omit some clonotypes, under half of them owing to an unresolved V gene in the studies checked, with the rest unexplained. The sample includes fewer than 70,000 clones, with over 65% observed a single time. The ten largest clones take up 3% to 3.5% of the sample. The source of the sample is a study of OX40 agonist ivuxolimab in advanced cancers. The study in broad terms: Ivuxolimab was a fully human IgG2 agonistic monoclonal antibody targeting the costimulatory receptor OX40 (CD134). Patients were allowed to have had prior anti-PD-1, anti-PD-L1 or anti-CTLA-4 therapy, and 30% to 40% of the dose-escalation patients had been treated with checkpoint inhibitors. The paper reports the monotherapy dose-escalation portion (N ≈ 52 patients) of the phase I ivuxolimab trial. In the dose-escalation cohort, around four fifths of patients were male, and the mean age was approximately 64 years, with a range of roughly 23 to 85. Among the 52 dose-escalation patients, 19 had hepatocellular carcinoma, roughly 15 melanoma, 9 renal cell carcinoma and 9 head and neck cancer. Intravenous ivuxolimab was administered to patients every 2 weeks at six dose levels: 0.01, 0.1, 0.3, 1.5, 3 and 10 mg/kg. Peripheral TCRbeta sequencing aimed to test whether ivuxolimab altered TCR sequence diversity and caused clonal T-cell expansion. Partial responses occurred in three dose-escalation patients, of whom one had hepatocellular carcinoma and two had cutaneous melanoma.

The trial excluded patients who had a history of autoimmune disease or were on systemic immunosuppression. In every dose cohort, peripheral blood was drawn for TCR sequencing at baseline, cycle 4 day 1, and cycle 7 day 1. The samples were drawn from a first-in-human, open-label, multicenter phase I dose-escalation trial of ivuxolimab. The trial enrolled adults with locally advanced or metastatic head and neck squamous cell, hepatocellular, melanoma or renal cell carcinoma. Before TCR sequencing, CD4+ T cells and CD8+ T cells were sorted from peripheral blood as separate populations. Trimming takes 6 bases from V and 7 bases from J, and the germline ends sit 11 bases apart. Including cysteine and phenylalanine, the CDR3 has 13 amino acids. Only the CDR3 DNA stays, 39 bases, in frame from base 1. Looking up the germline V gene yields CDR1 SGDLS and CDR2 YYNGEE. The paper as a whole reports these results and caveats: On average, CD8+ T cells showed more expanded clones than CD4+ T cells after ivuxolimab. Low levels of normalized T-cell clonal expansion were also seen in some patients who did not respond. Which antigens the clonally expanded peripheral T cells were specific for was not determined. In the 0.1-3.0 mg/kg groups, partial responders were among the patients with the lowest normalized peripheral clonal expansion, particularly in CD8+ T cells. Clonal expansion of both CD4+ and CD8+ blood T cells was observed from baseline to week 6 at doses 0.1 to 3.0 mg/kg.

The sequences come from CD4+ or CD8+ T cells sorted from blood, collected in a trial of the OX40 agonist ivuxolimab. This chain joins TRBV9 to TRBJ1-6; no D segment can be confidently identified. The source of this sequence is an adult with an advanced solid tumor such as melanoma, head and neck, liver or kidney cancer. This receptor has the CDR3 CASTRSENSPLHF. The nucleotides are TGTGCCAGCACCAGATCGGAAAATTCACCCCTCCACTTT.